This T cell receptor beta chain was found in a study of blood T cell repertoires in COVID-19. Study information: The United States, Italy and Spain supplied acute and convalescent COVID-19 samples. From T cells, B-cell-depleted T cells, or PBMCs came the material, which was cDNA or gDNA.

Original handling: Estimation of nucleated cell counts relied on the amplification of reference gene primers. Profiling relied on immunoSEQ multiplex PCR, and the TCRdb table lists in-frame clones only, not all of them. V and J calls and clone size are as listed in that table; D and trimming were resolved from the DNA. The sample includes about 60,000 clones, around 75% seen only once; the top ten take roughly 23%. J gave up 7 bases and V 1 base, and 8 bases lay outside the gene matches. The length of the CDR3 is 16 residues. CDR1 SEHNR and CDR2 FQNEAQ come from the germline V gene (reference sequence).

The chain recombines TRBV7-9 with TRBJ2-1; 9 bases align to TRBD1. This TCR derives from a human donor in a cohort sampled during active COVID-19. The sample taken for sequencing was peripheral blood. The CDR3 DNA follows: TGTGCCAGCAGCTTAGAGTTCCGGACAGGGGCGAATGAGCAGTTCTTC. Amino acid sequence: CASSLEFRTGANEQFF.